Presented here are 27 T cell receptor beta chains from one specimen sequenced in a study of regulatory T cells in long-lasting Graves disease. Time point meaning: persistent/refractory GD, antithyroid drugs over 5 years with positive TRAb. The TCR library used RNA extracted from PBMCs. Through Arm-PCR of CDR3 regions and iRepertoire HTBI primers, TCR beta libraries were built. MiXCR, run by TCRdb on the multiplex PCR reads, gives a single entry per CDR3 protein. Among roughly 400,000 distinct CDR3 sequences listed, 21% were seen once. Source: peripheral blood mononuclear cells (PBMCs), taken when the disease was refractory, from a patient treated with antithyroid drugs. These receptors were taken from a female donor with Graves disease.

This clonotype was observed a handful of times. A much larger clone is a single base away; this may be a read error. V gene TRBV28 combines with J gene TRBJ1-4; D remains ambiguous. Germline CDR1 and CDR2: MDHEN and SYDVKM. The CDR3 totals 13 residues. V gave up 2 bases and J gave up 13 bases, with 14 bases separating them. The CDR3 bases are TGTGCCAGCAGTTTACCCGCCGGGAGTTTACTGTTTTTT. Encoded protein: CASSLPAGSLLFF.

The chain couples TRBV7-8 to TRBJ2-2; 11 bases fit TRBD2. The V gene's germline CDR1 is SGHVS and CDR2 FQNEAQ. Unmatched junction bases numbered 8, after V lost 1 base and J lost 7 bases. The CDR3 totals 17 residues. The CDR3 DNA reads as TGTGCCAGCAGCTTAGAAGGGGTAGCGGGAGGGGTCGGGGAGCTGTTTTTT. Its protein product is CASSLEGVAGGVGELFF.

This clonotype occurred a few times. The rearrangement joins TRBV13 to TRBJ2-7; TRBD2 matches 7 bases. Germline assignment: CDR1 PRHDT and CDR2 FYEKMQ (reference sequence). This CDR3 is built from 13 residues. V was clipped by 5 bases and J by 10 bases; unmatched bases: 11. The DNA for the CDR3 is TGTGCCAGCAGCCCCCCGACTAGCCGGCAACAGTACTTC. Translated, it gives CASSPPTSRQQYF.

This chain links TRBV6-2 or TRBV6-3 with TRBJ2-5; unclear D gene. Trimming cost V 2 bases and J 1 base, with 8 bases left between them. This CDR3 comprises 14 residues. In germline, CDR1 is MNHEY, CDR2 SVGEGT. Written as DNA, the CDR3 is TGTGCCAGCAGTTACGGGCAGCTCCAAGAGACCCAGTACTTC. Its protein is CASSYGQLQETQYF.

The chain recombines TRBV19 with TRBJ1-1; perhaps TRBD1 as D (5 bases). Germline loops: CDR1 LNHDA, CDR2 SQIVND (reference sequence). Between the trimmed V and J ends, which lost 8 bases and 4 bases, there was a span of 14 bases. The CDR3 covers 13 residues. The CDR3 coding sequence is TGTGCCAGTCTCCTGGGGCCAGGCACTGAAGCTTTCTTT. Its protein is CASLLGPGTEAFF. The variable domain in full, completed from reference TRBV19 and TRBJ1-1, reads DGGITQSPKYLFRKEGQNVTLSCEQNLNHDAMYWYRQDPGQGLRLIYYSQIVNDFQKGDIAEGYSVSREKKESFPLTVTSAQKNPTAFYLCASLLGPGTEAFFGQGTRLTVV.

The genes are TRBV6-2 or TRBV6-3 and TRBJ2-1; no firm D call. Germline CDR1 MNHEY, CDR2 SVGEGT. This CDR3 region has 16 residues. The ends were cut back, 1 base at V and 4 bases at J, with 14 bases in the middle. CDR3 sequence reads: CASSYFVREAYNEQFF. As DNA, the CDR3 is TGTGCCAGCAGTTACTTTGTGAGAGAGGCTTACAATGAGCAGTTCTTC.

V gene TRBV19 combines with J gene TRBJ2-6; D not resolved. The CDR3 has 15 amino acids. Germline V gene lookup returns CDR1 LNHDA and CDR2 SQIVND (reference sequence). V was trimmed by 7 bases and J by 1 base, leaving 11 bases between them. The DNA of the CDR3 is TGTGCCAGTAATACGGTGAAGTCTGGGGCCAACGTCCTGACTTTC. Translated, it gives CASNTVKSGANVLTF.

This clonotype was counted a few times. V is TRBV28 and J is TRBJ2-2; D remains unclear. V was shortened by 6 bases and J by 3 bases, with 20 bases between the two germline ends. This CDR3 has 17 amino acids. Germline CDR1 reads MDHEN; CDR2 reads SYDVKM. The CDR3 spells CASSRRLGKVDTGELFF. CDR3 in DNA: TGTGCCAGCAGCCGGCGTTTGGGAAAGGTCGACACCGGGGAGCTGTTTTTT.

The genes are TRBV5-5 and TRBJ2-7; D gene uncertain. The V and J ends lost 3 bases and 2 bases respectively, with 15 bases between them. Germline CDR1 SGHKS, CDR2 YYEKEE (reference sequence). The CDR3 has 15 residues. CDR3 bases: TGTGCCAGCAGCTGGGCTAGTGGTGGGGCCTACGAGCAGTACTTC. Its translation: CASSWASGGAYEQYF.

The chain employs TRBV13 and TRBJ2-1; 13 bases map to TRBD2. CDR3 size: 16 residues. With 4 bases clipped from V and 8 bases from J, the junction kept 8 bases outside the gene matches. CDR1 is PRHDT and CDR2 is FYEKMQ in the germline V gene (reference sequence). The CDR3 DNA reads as TGTGCCAGCAGCTACCTGACTAGCGGGGGGAGGGATGAGCAGTTCTTC. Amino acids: CASSYLTSGGRDEQFF.

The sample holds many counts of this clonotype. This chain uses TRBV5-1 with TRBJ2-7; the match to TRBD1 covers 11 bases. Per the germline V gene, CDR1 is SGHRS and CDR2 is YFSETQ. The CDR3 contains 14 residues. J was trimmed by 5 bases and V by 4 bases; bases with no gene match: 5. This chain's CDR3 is CASSPGQGANEQYF. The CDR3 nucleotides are TGCGCCAGCAGCCCCGGACAGGGGGCCAACGAGCAGTACTTC.

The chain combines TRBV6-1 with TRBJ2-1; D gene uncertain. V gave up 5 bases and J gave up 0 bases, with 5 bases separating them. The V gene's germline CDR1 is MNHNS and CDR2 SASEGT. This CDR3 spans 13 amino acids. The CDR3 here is CASSNGSYNEQFF. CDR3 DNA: TGTGCCAGCAGTAATGGCTCCTACAATGAGCAGTTCTTC.

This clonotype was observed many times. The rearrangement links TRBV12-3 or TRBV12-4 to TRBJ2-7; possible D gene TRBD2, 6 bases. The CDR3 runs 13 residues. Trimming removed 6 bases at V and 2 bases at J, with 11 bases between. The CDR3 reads CASRPSATYEQYF. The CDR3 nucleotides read TGTGCCAGCAGGCCTAGCGCTACCTACGAGCAGTACTTC.

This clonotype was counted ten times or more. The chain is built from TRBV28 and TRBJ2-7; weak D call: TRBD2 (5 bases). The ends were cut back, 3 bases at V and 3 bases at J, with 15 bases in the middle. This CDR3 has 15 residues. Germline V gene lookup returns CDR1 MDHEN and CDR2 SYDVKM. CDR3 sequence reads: CASSFTPVGSYEQYF. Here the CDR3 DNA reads TGTGCCAGCAGTTTTACTCCAGTGGGGAGCTACGAGCAGTACTTC.

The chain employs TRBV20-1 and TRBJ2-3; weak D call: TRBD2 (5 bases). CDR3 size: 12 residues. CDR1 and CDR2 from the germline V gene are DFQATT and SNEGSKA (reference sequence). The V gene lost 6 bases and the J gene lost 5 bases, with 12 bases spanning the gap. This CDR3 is CSAKDWKDTQYF. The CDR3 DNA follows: TGCAGTGCGAAGGACTGGAAAGATACGCAGTATTTT.

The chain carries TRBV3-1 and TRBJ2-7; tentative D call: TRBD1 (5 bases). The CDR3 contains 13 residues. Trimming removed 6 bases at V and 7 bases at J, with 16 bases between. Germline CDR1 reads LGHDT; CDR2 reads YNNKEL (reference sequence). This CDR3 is CASRTEGVMEQYF. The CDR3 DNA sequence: TGTGCCAGCAGGACCGAAGGGGTAATGGAGCAGTACTTC.

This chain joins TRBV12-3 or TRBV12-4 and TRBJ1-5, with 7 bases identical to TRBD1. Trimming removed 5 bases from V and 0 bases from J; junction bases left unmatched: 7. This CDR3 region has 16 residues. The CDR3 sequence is CASSPGTDCSNQPQHF. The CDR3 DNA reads TGTGCCAGCAGTCCCGGGACAGATTGTAGCAATCAGCCCCAGCATTTT.

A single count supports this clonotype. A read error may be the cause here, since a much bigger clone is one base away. In nucleotides, the CDR3 is TGTGCCAGTAGTCCAGACAAGCTAGCGCGTACAGATACGCGGTATTTT. Amino acids: CASSPDKLARTDTRYF. The chain carries TRBV19 and TRBJ2-3; TRBD2 might be the D (6 bases). This CDR3 has 16 residues. Germline values: CDR1 LNHDA, CDR2 SQIVND (reference sequence).

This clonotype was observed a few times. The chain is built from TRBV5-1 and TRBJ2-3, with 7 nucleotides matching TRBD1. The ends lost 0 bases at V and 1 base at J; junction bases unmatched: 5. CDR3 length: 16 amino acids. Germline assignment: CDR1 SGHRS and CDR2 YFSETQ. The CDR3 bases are TGCGCCAGCAGCTTGGTGAGACAGGGAGGCACAGATACGCAGTATTTT. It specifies CASSLVRQGGTDTQYF.

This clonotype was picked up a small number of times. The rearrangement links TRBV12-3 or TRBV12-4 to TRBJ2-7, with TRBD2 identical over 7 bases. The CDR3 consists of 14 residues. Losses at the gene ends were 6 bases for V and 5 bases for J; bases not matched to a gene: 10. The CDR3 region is CASRDKSGTNEQYF. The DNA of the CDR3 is TGTGCCAGCAGGGACAAGTCCGGGACTAACGAGCAGTACTTC.

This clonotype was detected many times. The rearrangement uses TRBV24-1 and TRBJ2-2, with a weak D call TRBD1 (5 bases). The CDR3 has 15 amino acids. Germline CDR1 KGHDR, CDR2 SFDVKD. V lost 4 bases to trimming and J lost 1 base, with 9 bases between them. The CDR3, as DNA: TGTGCCACCAGTGACCGTGACAGGAACACCGGGGAGCTGTTTTTT. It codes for CATSDRDRNTGELFF.

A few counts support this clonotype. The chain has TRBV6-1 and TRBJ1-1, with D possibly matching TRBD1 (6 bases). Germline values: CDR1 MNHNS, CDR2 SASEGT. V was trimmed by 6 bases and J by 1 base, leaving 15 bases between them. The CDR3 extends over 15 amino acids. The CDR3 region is CASSGWGGANTEAFF. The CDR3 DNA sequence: TGTGCCAGCAGCGGCTGGGGGGGGGCGAACACTGAAGCTTTCTTT.

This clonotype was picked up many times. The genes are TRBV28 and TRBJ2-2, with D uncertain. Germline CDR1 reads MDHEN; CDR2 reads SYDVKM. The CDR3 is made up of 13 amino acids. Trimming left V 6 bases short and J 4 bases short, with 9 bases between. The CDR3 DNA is TGTGCCAGCAGCGGTGACACCACCGGGGAGCTGTTTTTT. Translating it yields CASSGDTTGELFF.

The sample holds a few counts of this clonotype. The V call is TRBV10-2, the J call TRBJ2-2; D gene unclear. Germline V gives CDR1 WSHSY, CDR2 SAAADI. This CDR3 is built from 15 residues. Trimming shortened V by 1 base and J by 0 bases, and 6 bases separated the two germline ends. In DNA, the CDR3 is TGCGCCAGCAGTGAGTTAGGGACGAACACCGGGGAGCTGTTTTTT. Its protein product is CASSELGTNTGELFF.

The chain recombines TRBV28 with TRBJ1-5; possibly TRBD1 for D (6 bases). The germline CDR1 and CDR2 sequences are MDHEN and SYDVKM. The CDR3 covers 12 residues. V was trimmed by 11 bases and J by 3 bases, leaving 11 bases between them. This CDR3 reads CAGGINNQPQHF. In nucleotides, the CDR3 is TGTGCCGGGGGCATTAACAATCAGCCCCAGCATTTT. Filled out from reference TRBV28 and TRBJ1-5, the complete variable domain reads DVKVTQSSRYLVKRTGEKVFLECVQDMDHENMFWYRQDPGLGLRLIYFSYDVKMKEKGDIPEGYSVSREKKERFSLILESASTNQTSMYLCAGGINNQPQHFGDGTRLSIL.

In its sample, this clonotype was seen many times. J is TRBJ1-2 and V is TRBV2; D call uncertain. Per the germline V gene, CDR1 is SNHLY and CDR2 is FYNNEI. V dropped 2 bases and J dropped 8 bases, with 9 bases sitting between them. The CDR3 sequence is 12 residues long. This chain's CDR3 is CASSESVRGYTF. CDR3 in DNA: TGTGCCAGCAGTGAATCAGTTCGGGGCTACACCTTC. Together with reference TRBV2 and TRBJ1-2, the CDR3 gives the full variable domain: EPEVTQTPSHQVTQMGQEVILRCVPISNHLYFYWYRQILGQKVEFLVSFYNNEISEKSEIFDDQFSVERPDGSNFTLKIRSTKLEDSAMYFCASSESVRGYTFGSGTRLTVV.

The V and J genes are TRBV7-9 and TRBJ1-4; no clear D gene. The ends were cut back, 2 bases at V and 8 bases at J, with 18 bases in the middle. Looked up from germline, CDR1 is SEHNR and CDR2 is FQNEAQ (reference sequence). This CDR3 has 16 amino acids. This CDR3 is CASSLSASLIGEKLFF. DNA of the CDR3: TGTGCCAGCAGCTTATCTGCCTCTCTAATAGGAGAAAAACTGTTTTTT.